A single sample gave rise to the 16 T cell receptor beta chains below, sequenced in a study of T cells in Graves' hyperthyroidism and ophthalmopathy. Researchers amplified the TCR beta CDR3 regions from RNA transcripts. The HTBI primer set was used in a first-round RT-PCR of the TCR CDR3. One entry per CDR3 protein, called by TCRdb with MiXCR from the multiplex PCR reads. The sample records approximately 430,000 distinct CDR3 sequences, around 15% being singletons. The sequencing input was blood. Receptors originate from a man younger than 30 with Graves' ophthalmopathy.

This clonotype was seen at least ten times. The chain employs TRBV5-1 and TRBJ2-1; D call uncertain. Germline V gene sequence: CDR1 SGHRS, CDR2 YFSETQ. CDR3 length: 12 residues. V was shortened by 2 bases and J by 3 bases, with 3 bases between the two germline ends. The CDR3 loop reads CASSFYYNEQFF. The CDR3 nucleotides read TGCGCCAGCAGCTTTTACTACAATGAGCAGTTCTTC.

This clonotype was counted ten times or more. The gene calls are TRBV11-2 and TRBJ2-4; D not certain. The length of the CDR3 is 12 residues. With 5 bases removed from V and 8 bases from J, the gap between germline ends came to 10 bases. From germline, CDR1 is SGHAT and CDR2 FQNNGV. CDR3 DNA sequence: TGTGCCAGCAGCAAAAGGTTACACATTCAGTACTTC. It codes for CASSKRLHIQYF.

The chain carries TRBV20-1 and TRBJ2-1, with TRBD2 matching 10 bases. The germline gives CDR1 DFQATT, CDR2 SNEGSKA (reference sequence). CDR3 length: 15 amino acids. J gave up 12 bases and V 6 bases, and 17 bases lay outside the gene matches. CDR3 sequence reads: CSAPNRGSGGPGQFF. The CDR3 nucleotides read TGCAGTGCGCCAAATAGAGGTAGCGGGGGGCCTGGGCAGTTCTTC.

This clonotype was seen many times. V is TRBV4-1 and J is TRBJ2-3, with D possibly matching TRBD2 (7 bases). The germline V and J ends were trimmed by 4 bases and 0 bases, with 14 bases remaining between them. Germline assignment: CDR1 MGHRA and CDR2 YSYEKL. This CDR3 has 16 amino acids. As DNA, the CDR3 is TGCGCCAGCAGCCCGCGGGGGCGTACTAGCACAGATACGCAGTATTTT. Translating it yields CASSPRGRTSTDTQYF.

A note on this clonotype: One base away lies a much larger clone, so this may be a sequencing read error. The V call is TRBV7-9, the J call TRBJ2-7, with 11 bases fitting TRBD2. CDR3 length: 17 residues. The germline V gene has CDR1 SEHNR and CDR2 FQNEAQ (reference sequence). The V segment lost 0 bases and the J segment 0 bases; nucleotides outside the gene matches: 4. CDR3 DNA sequence: TGTGCCAGCAGCTTAGCCCTTACTAGCGGGAGCTCCTACGAGCAGTACTTC. Protein sequence: CASSLALTSGSSYEQYF.

The genes are TRBV6-1 and TRBJ2-7, with D possibly TRBD1 on 5 matching bases. V lost 6 bases and J lost 7, with 16 bases in between. The CDR3 is made up of 13 amino acids. Germline loops: CDR1 MNHNS, CDR2 SASEGT. The CDR3, as DNA: TGTGCCAGCAGATACAGTCCAGGGATTGAGCAGTACTTC. Its protein product is CASRYSPGIEQYF.

This clonotype was recorded many times. This chain connects TRBV10-3 to TRBJ2-1, with D hard to call. Trimming left V 0 bases short and J 4 bases short, with 7 bases between. The CDR3 loop spans 14 amino acids. CDR1 is ENHRY and CDR2 is SYGVKD in the germline V gene. The CDR3 is CAISESLSYNEQFF. For the CDR3, the DNA is TGTGCCATCAGTGAGTCGCTCTCATACAATGAGCAGTTCTTC.

This clonotype was counted ten times or more. The gene calls are TRBV20-1 and TRBJ2-2, with TRBD2 as a possible D gene (6 bases). Germline lookup yields CDR1 DFQATT and CDR2 SNEGSKA (reference sequence). V dropped 0 bases and J dropped 6 bases, with 11 bases sitting between them. The CDR3 covers 14 residues. The CDR3 nucleotides are TGCAGTGCTAGAGAGGCCGGGAGAGCCGGGGAGCTGTTTTTT. This sequence encodes CSAREAGRAGELFF.

This clonotype was counted a few times. The gene calls are TRBV20-1 and TRBJ2-3; TRBD1 is a possible D gene (7 bases). Germline V gives CDR1 DFQATT, CDR2 SNEGSKA (reference sequence). The V end was cut by 3 bases, the J end by 0 bases, with 13 bases between. This CDR3 spans 15 amino acids. CDR3 sequence: CSARSAGQSTDTQYF. CDR3 DNA sequence: TGCAGTGCTAGGAGTGCGGGACAGAGCACAGATACGCAGTATTTT.

Many counts were recorded for this clonotype. The rearrangement joins TRBV11-2 to TRBJ1-1, with 9 bases identical to TRBD1. Trimming took 3 bases from V and 4 from J; bases not matched to a gene: 3. CDR3 length: 14 residues. CDR1 SGHAT and CDR2 FQNNGV come from the germline V gene. Written as DNA, the CDR3 is TGTGCCAGCAGCTTTATGACAGGGGGCACTGAAGCTTTCTTT. This codes for CASSFMTGGTEAFF.

Concerning this clonotype itself: No conserved phenylalanine or tryptophan is present at the end of the CDR3, so a read error is the likely explanation. J is TRBJ1-2 and V is TRBV11-2; D might be TRBD1 (6 bases). Trimming cost V 0 bases and J 5 bases, with 16 bases left between them. The CDR3 totals 16 residues. Germline CDR1 and CDR2: SGHAT and FQNNGV. DNA of the CDR3: TGTGCCAGCAGCTTAGATCTTCTTGGGGGGCGGTATGGCTACACCCTC. It specifies CASSLDLLGGRYGYTL.

This clonotype was counted many times. The genes are TRBV18 and TRBJ2-5, with a weak D call TRBD2 (5 bases). This CDR3 spans 13 amino acids. Per germline, CDR1 KGHSH and CDR2 LQKENI. V lost 2 bases and J 1 base, leaving 5 bases between the germline ends. In nucleotides, the CDR3 is TGTGCCAGCTCACCAGAGGGCCAAGAGACCCAGTACTTC. It translates to CASSPEGQETQYF.

This clonotype has ten or more counts. The chain has TRBV5-1 and TRBJ2-7; no reliable D call. The ends were cut back, 4 bases at V and 7 bases at J, with 15 bases in the middle. CDR1 is SGHRS and CDR2 is YFSETQ in the germline V gene. The CDR3 is 13 residues long. The CDR3 DNA sequence: TGCGCCAGCAGCATGGTGGGCCTTTTTGAGCAGTACTTC. Translated, it gives CASSMVGLFEQYF.

This clonotype showed up many times. The chain combines TRBV3-1 with TRBJ1-5, with D perhaps matching TRBD1 (5 bases). Per the germline V gene, CDR1 is LGHDT and CDR2 is YNNKEL (reference sequence). The CDR3 loop spans 16 amino acids. Trimming took off 1 base at V and 0 bases at J, with 10 bases between the two ends. The CDR3 nucleotides read TGTGCCAGCAGCCAAGGTGCAGGGCCTAGCAATCAGCCCCAGCATTTT. Encoded protein: CASSQGAGPSNQPQHF.

There are a few counts of this clonotype. The chain employs TRBV19 and TRBJ2-1; maybe TRBD2 (6 bases). CDR3 length: 14 amino acids. The V gene's germline CDR1 is LNHDA and CDR2 SQIVND (reference sequence). Between the trimmed V and J ends, which lost 5 bases and 7 bases, there was a span of 15 bases. The CDR3 DNA reads as TGTGCCAGTAGTCCGGGAGTGGGTCGAAATGAGCAGTTCTTC. Translating it yields CASSPGVGRNEQFF. Drawing the rest from reference TRBV19 and TRBJ2-1, the complete variable domain is DGGITQSPKYLFRKEGQNVTLSCEQNLNHDAMYWYRQDPGQGLRLIYYSQIVNDFQKGDIAEGYSVSREKKESFPLTVTSAQKNPTAFYLCASSPGVGRNEQFFGPGTRLTVL.

Notes on this clonotype: A much larger clone differs by one base, so this may be a read error. The genes are TRBV10-3 and TRBJ2-3, with D unclear. In germline, CDR1 is ENHRY, CDR2 SYGVKD. There are 11 residues in the CDR3. Trimming removed 3 bases at V and 4 bases at J, with 2 bases between. The CDR3 spells CAISDPDTQYF. CDR3 sequence (DNA): TGTGCCATCAGTGACCCAGATACGCAGTATTTT.